Detailed here is one T cell receptor (beta chain). Its antigen is currently unknown. TCRdb re-called the 5' RACE reads, yielding one record per CDR3 amino acid sequence without DNA. Its table records 350,000 to 450,000 distinct CDR3 sequences. This sample was included in a study of T cells expressing NK-cell markers. Study-wide context: Sorted CD3+CD56-NKG2C+, CD3+CD56+NKG2C- and CD3+CD56+NKG2C+ T cells were the source of the TCR beta repertoires.

Overall study results and limits: The HCMV specificity of the expanded NKG2C+ T cell clones stayed unresolved. In a handful of donors, dominant CD3+CD56+NKG2C+ clones formed 1.0-7.0% of CD8+ cells. These clonotypes, the leaders elsewhere, also led the CD3+CD56-NKG2C+ fraction in several donors.

The CDR3 has 16 amino acids. Germline CDR1 SGHVS, CDR2 FQNEAQ. The sequenced sample was blood T cells: a sorted CD56 or NKG2C T cell subset, CD4+ or CD8+ T cells, or bulk PBMC T cells (not recorded which). This sequence joins TRBV7-8 and TRBJ2-1; TCRdb reports TRBD1, a call that lacks DNA to check it against. The sequence derives from a man aged 18 to 69 in good health. The CDR3 is CASSLASGSRGRGQFF. The full variable domain, its missing parts supplied by reference TRBV7-8 and TRBJ2-1, is GAGVSQSPRYKVAKRGQDVALRCDPISGHVSLFWYQQALGQGPEFLTYFQNEAQLDKSGLPSDRFFAERPEGSVSTLKIQRTQQEDSAVYLCASSLASGSRGRGQFFGPGTRLTVL.